This TCR beta chain was recovered during a study of T-cell reconstitution after alpha-beta-depleted transplantation in children. This clonotype has a count of ten or more. Construction of the TCRbeta library involved unique molecular identifiers. TCRdb ran MiXCR on the PCR reads and lists one entry per CDR3 protein. The sample includes about 410,000 distinct CDR3 sequences, roughly 20% of them seen just once. Per the germline V gene, CDR1 is SQVTM and CDR2 is ANQGSEA. CDR3 length: 12 residues. Trimming took off 4 bases at V and 2 bases at J, with 6 bases between the two ends. The sample in question was PBMCs from the stem cell graft donor, obtained from the stem cell graft. This chain joins TRBV29-1 and TRBJ2-4; D not certain. The receptor was derived from a human donor who donated a stem cell graft to a child with acute myeloid leukemia. The CDR3 sequence: CSVVYTKNIQYF. As DNA, the CDR3 is TGCAGCGTTGTGTATACCAAAAACATTCAGTACTTC.